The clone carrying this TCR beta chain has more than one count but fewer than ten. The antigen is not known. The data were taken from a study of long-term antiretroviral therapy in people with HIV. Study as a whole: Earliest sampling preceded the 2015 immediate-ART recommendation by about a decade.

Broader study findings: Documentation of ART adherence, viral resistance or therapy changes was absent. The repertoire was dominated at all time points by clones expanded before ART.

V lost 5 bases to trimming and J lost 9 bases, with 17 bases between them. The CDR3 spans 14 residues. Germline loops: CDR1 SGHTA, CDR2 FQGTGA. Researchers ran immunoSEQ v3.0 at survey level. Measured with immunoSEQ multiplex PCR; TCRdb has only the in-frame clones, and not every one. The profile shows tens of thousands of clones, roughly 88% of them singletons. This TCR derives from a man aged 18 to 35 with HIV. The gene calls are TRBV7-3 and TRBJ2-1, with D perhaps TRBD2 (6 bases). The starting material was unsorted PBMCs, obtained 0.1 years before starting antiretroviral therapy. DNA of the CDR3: TGTGCCAGCAGCATCGCGGGGAGTTCAAGTGAGCAGTTCTTC. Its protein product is CASSIAGSSSEQFF. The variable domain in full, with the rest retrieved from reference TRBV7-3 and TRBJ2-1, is GAGVSQTPSNKVTEKGKYVELRCDPISGHTALYWYRQSLGQGPEFLIYFQGTGAADDSGLPNDRFFAVRPEGSVSTLKIQRTERGDSAVYLCASSIAGSSSEQFFGPGTRLTVL.